This TCR beta chain originates from a study of prognosis after radiotherapy for stage I lung cancer. Study-level background: In this cohort, every patient with non-small cell lung cancer was regarded as medically inoperable.

Regarding the study as a whole: Once stereotactic body radiation therapy had been given, unique TCR clone counts fell, with a median of around 10,000 versus 6,900.

Disease was node-negative on CT and PET/CT in all patients; none had prior chemotherapy, radiotherapy or other malignancies. With two-round multiplex PCR, TCR beta CDR3 sequences were amplified from genomic DNA. Initially, in first-round PCR, primers specific to each TRBV and TRBJ gene were used. The second PCR round used universal primers. One entry per CDR3 protein results from TCRdb running MiXCR on the multiplex PCR reads. The data show about 22,000 distinct CDR3 sequences, under 45% seen once. Trimming removed 4 bases from V and 6 bases from J; junction bases left unmatched: 4. The germline gives CDR1 SGHRS, CDR2 YFSETQ. The CDR3 is made up of 15 amino acids. This clonotype was observed at least ten times. The antigen remains undetermined.

This specimen was PBMCs, taken before or after stereotactic body radiation therapy (not recorded which). The chain carries TRBV5-1 and TRBJ2-1, with 13 bases lining up with TRBD2. This receptor was identified in a donor aged 50 or older with non-small cell lung cancer. The CDR3 loop reads CASSEWTSGSNEQFF. CDR3 nucleotides: TGCGCCAGCAGCGAATGGACTAGCGGGAGCAATGAGCAGTTCTTC. Full variable domain (outside the CDR3, taken from reference TRBV5-1 and TRBJ2-1): KAGVTQTPRYLIKTRGQQVTLSCSPISGHRSVSWYQQTPGQGLQFLFEYFSETQRNKGNFPGRFSGRQFSNSRSEMNVSTLELGDSALYLCASSEWTSGSNEQFFGPGTRLTVL.